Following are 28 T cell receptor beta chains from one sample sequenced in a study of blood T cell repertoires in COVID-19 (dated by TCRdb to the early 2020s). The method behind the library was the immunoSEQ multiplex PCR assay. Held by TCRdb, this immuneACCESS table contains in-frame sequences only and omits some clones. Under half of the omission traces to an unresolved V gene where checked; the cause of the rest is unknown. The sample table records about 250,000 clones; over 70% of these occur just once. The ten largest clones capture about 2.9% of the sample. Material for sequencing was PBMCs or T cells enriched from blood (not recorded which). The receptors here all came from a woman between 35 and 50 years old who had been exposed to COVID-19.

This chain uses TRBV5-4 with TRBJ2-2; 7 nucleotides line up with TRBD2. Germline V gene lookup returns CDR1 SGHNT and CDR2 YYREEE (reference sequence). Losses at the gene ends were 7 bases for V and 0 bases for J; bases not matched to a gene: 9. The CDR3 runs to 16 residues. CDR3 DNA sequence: TGTGCCAGCCGGAGAAAGGGACTACCGAACACCGGGGAGCTGTTTTTT. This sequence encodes CASRRKGLPNTGELFF.

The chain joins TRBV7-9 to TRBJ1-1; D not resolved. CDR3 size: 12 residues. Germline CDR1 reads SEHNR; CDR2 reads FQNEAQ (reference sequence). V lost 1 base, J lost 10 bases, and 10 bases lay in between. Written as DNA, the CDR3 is TGTGCCAGCAGCTTAGACCTGCAGCGAGCTTTCTTT. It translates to CASSLDLQRAFF.

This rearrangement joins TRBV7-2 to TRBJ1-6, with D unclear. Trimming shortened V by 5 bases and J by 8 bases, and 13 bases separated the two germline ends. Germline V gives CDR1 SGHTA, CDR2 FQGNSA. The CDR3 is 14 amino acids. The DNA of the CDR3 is TGTGCCAGCAGCCAGGCTATCTCACATTCACCCCTCCACTTT. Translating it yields CASSQAISHSPLHF.

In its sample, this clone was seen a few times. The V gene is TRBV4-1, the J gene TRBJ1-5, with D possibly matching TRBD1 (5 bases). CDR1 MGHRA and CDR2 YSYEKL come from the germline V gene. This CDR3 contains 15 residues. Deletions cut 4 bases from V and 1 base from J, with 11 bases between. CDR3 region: CASSPSGMSNQPQHF. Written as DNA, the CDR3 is TGCGCCAGCAGCCCTTCAGGGATGAGCAATCAGCCCCAGCATTTT.

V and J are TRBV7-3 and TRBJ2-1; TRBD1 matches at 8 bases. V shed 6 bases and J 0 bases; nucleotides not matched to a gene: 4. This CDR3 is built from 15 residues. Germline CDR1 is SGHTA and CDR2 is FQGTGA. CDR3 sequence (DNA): TGTGCCAGCAGTTTGGACAGGGCCTCCTACAATGAGCAGTTCTTC. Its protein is CASSLDRASYNEQFF. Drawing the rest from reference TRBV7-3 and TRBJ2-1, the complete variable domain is GAGVSQTPSNKVTEKGKYVELRCDPISGHTALYWYRQSLGQGPEFLIYFQGTGAADDSGLPNDRFFAVRPEGSVSTLKIQRTERGDSAVYLCASSLDRASYNEQFFGPGTRLTVL.

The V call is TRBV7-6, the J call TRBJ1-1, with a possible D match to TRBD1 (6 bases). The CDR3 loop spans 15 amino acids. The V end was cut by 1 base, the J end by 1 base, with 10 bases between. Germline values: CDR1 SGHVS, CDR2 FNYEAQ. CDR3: CASSLDGQKNTEAFF. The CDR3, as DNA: TGTGCCAGCAGCTTAGATGGACAGAAGAACACTGAAGCTTTCTTT. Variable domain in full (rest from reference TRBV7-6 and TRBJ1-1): GAGVSQSPRYKVTKRGQDVALRCDPISGHVSLYWYRQALGQGPEFLTYFNYEAQQDKSGLPNDRFSAERPEGSISTLTIQRTEQRDSAMYRCASSLDGQKNTEAFFGQGTRLTVV.

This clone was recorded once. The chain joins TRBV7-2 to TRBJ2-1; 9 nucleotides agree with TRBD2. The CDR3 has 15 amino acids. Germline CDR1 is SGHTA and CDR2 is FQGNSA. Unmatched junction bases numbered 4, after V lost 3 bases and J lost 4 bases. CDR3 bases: TGTGCCAGCAGCTTTATAGCGGGGGATTACAATGAGCAGTTCTTC. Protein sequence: CASSFIAGDYNEQFF.

The CDR3, as DNA: TGTGCCAGCAGCCCACGGGGACTAGCGGGGGGGTTCTACGAGCAGTACTTC. This translates into CASSPRGLAGGFYEQYF. The chain links TRBV3-1 (or the pseudogene TRBV3-2) to TRBJ2-7; TRBD2 matches at 16 bases. Per the germline V gene, CDR1 is LGHDT and CDR2 is YNNKEL (reference sequence). The CDR3 totals 17 residues. With 4 bases clipped from V and 3 bases from J, the junction kept 6 bases outside the gene matches.

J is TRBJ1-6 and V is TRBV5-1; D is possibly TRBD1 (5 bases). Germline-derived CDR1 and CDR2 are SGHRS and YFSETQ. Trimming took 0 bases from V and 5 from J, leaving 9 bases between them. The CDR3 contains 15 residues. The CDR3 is CASSLAPGDNSPLHF. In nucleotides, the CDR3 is TGCGCCAGCAGCTTGGCGCCGGGGGATAATTCACCCCTCCACTTT.

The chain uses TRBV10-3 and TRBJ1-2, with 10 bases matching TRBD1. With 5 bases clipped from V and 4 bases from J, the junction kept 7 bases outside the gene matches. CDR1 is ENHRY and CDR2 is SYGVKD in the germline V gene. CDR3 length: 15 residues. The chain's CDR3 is CAISQPDRGFYGYTF. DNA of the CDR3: TGTGCCATCAGTCAACCGGACAGGGGGTTCTATGGCTACACCTTC.

The DNA of the CDR3 is TGCGCCAGCAGCCCAAGAAGTCCCGGGACAGGGCTCGCTGAAGCTTTCTTT. It codes for CASSPRSPGTGLAEAFF. The chain uses TRBV4-3 and TRBJ1-1; the match to TRBD1 covers 9 bases. Looked up from germline, CDR1 is LGHNA and CDR2 is YSLEER. This CDR3 has 17 amino acids. Trimming at V came to 4 bases and at J to 6 bases, leaving 15 bases not matched to a gene.

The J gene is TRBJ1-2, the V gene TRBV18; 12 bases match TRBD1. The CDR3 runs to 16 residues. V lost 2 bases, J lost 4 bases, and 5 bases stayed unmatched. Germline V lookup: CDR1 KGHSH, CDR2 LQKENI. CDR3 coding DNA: TGTGCCAGCTCACCAGGAGCGGGACAGGGGGCCTATGGCTACACCTTC. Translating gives CASSPGAGQGAYGYTF.

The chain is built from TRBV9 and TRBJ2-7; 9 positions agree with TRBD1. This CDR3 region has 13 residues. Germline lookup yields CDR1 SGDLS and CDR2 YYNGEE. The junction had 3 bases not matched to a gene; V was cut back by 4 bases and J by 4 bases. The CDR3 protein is CASSPGTGYEQYF. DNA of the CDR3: TGTGCCAGCAGCCCCGGGACAGGGTACGAGCAGTACTTC. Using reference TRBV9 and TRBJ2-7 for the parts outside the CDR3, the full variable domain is DSGVTQTPKHLITATGQRVTLRCSPRSGDLSVYWYQQSLDQGLQFLIQYYNGEERAKGNILERFSAQQFPDLHSELNLSSLELGDSALYFCASSPGTGYEQYFGPGTRLTVT.

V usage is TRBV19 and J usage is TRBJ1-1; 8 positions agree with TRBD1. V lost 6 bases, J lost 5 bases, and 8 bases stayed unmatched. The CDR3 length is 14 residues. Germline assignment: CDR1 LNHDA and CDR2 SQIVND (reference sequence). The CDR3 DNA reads TGTGCCAGTAGCACCAGGGGGCGGGAAACTGAAGCTTTCTTT. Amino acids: CASSTRGRETEAFF.

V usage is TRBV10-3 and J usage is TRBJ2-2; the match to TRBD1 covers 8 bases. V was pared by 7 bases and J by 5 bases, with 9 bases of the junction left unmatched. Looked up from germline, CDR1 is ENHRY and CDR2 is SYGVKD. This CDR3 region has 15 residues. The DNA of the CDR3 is TGTGCCATCAAAGCCGGGACAGGATCTACCGGGGAGCTGTTTTTT. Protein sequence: CAIKAGTGSTGELFF.

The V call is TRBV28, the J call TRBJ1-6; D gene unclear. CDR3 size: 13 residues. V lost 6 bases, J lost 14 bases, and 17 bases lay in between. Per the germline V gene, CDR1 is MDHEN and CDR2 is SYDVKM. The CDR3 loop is CASRVGRSGTLHF. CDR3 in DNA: TGTGCCAGCAGGGTGGGCAGGTCCGGCACCCTCCACTTT.

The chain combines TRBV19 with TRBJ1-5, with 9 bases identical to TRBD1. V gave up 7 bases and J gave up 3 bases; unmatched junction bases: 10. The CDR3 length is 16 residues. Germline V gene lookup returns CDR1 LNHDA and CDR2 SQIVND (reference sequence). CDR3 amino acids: CASNEETGGFNQPQHF. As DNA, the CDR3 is TGTGCCAGTAATGAAGAGACAGGGGGTTTCAATCAGCCCCAGCATTTT.

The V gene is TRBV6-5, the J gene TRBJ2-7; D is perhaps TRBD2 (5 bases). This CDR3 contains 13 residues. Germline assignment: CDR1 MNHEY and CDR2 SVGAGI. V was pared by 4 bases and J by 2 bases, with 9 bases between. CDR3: CASSLSGTYEQYF. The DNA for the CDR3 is TGTGCCAGCAGTTTGTCGGGGACCTACGAGCAGTACTTC.

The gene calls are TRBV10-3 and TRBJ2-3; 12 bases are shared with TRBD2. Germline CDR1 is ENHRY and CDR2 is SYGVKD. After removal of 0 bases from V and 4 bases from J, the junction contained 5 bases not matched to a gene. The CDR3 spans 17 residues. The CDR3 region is CAISESTSGGRSDTQYF. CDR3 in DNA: TGTGCCATCAGTGAGTCAACTAGCGGGGGGAGGTCAGATACGCAGTATTTT.

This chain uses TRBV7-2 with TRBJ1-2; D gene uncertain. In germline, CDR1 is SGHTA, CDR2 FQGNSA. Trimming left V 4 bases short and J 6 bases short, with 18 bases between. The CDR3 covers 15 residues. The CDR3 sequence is CASSSSSGWVHGYTF. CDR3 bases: TGTGCCAGCAGCTCATCGTCGGGGTGGGTCCATGGCTACACCTTC.

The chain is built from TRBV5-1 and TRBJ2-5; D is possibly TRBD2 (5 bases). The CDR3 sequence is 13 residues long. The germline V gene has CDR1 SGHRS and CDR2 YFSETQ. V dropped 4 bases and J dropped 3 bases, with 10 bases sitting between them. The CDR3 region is CASSGGGEETQYF. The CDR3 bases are TGCGCCAGCAGCGGCGGAGGAGAAGAGACCCAGTACTTC.

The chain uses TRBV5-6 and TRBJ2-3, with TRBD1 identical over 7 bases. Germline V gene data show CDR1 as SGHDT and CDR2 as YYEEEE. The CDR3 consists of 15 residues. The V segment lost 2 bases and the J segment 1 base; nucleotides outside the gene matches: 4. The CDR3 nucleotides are TGTGCCAGCAGCTTTCGAGACAGGGGCACAGATACGCAGTATTTT. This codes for CASSFRDRGTDTQYF.

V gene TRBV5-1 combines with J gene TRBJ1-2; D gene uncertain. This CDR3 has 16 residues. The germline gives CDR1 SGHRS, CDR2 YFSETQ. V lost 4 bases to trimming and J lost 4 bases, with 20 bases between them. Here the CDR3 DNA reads TGCGCCAGCAGCCCACCTAACCAGAGGCCCATCTATGGCTACACCTTC. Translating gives CASSPPNQRPIYGYTF.

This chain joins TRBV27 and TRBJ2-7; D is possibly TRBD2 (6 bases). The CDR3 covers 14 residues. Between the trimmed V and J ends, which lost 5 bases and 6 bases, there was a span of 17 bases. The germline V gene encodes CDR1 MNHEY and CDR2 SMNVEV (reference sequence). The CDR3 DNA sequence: TGTGCCAGCAGTCCTAAATACCAAGCGGGCGAGCAGTACGTC. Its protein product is CASSPKYQAGEQYV.

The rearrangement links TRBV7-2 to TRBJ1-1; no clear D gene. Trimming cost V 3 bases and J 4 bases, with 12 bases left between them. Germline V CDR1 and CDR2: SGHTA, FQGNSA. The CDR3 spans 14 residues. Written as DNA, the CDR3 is TGTGCCAGCAGCTTTGGGCCAATCGGCACTGAAGCTTTCTTT. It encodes CASSFGPIGTEAFF.

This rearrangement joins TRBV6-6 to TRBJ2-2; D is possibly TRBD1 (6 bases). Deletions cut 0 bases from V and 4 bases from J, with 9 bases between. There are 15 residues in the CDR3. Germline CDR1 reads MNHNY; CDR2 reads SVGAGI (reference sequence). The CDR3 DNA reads TGTGCCAGCAGTTACTCCGGGACACTCACCGGGGAGCTGTTTTTT. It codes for CASSYSGTLTGELFF.

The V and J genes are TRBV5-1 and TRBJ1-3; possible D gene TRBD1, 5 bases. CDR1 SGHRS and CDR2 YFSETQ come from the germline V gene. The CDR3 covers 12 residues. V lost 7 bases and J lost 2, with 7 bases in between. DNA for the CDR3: TGCGCCAGCCAGGGAACTGGAAACACCATATATTTT. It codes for CASQGTGNTIYF.

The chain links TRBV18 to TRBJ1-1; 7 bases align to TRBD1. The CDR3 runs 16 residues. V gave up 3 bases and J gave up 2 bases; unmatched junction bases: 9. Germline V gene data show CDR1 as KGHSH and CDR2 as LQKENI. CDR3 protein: CASSPGQPSLNTEAFF. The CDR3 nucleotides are TGTGCCAGCTCACCGGGACAGCCATCTCTCAACACTGAAGCTTTCTTT. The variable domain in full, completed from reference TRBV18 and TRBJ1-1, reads NAGVMQNPRHLVRRRGQEARLRCSPMKGHSHVYWYRQLPEEGLKFMVYLQKENIIDESGMPKERFSAEFPKEGPSILRIQQVVRGDSAAYFCASSPGQPSLNTEAFFGQGTRLTVV.